The T cell receptor beta chain described here comes from a study of shared clonotypes between healthy human individuals. Study-wide results and limits: Shared clonotypes: about 5% naive CD4, around 3.5% naive CD8, less than 2.5% memory CD4, under 0.5% memory CD8.

Measured with immunoSEQ multiplex PCR; TCRdb has only the in-frame clones, and not every one. This repertoire shows 230,000 or so clones, 60% to 70% found once; its top ten account for around 10%. Trimming removed 4 bases at V and 8 bases at J, with 20 bases between. CDR1 is KGHSH, CDR2 LQKENI, per germline. The CDR3 totals 15 residues. A remark on this clone: The antigen is undetermined.

This receptor was obtained from a man under 40 in good health. The rearrangement joins TRBV18 to TRBJ1-2, with D perhaps TRBD1 (6 bases). Sequenced sample: memory CD4+ T cells sorted from blood. The subset here: CD45RA-negative fraction. CDR3 sequence: CASSQAARGAGGYTF. CDR3 DNA sequence: TGTGCCAGCTCACAGGCCGCGCGGGGGGCTGGAGGCTACACCTTC.